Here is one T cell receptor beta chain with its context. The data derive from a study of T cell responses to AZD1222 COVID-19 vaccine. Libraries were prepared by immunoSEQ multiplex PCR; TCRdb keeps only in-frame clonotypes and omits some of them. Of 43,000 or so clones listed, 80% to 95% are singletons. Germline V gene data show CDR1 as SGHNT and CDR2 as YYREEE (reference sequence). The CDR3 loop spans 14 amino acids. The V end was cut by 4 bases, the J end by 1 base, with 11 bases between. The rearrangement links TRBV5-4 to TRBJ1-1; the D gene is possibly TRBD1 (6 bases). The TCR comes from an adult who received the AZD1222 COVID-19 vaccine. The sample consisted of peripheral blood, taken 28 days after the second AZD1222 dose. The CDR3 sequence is CASSLSRGNTEAFF. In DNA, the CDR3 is TGTGCCAGCAGCCTTTCCAGGGGGAACACTGAAGCTTTCTTT.